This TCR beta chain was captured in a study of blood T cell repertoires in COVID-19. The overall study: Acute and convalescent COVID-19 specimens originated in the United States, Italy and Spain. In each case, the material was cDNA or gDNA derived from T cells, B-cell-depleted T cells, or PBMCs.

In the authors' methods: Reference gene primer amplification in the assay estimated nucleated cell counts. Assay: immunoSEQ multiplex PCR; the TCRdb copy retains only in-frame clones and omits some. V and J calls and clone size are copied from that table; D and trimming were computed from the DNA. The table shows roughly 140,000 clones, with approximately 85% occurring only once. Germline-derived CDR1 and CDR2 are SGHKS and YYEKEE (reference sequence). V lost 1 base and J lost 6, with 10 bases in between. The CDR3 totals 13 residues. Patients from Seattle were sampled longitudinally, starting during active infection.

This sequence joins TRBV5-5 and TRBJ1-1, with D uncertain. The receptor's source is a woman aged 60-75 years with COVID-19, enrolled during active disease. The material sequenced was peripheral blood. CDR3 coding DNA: TGTGCCAGCAGCTTGAATACCCCAGCTGAAGCTTTCTTT. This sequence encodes CASSLNTPAEAFF.